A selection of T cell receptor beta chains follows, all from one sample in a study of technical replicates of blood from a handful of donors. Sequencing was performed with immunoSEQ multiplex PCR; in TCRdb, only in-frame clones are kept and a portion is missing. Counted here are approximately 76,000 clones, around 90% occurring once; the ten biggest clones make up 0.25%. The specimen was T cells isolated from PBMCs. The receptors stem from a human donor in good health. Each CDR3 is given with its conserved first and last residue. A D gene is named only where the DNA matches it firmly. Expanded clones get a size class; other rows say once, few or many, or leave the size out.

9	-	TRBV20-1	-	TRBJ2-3	TGCAGTGCCCCAGGGGCCCAGTATTTT	CSAPGAQYF
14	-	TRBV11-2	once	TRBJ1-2	TGTGCCAGCAGCTTAGAAAAGGGGTCCTATGGCTACACCTTC	CASSLEKGSYGYTF
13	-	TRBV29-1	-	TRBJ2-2	TGCAGCGTTGGGTTGGGACTTGTCGGGGAGCTGTTTTTT	CSVGLGLVGELFF
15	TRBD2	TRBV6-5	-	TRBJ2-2	TGTGCCAGCAGGCCAGCGGGAGGCAGGACCGGGGAGCTGTTTTTT	CASRPAGGRTGELFF
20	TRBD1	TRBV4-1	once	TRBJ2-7	TGCGCCAGCAGCCAAGTTTTTCCGGCAGGGGGCGCTTTTAAAAGCTACGAGCAGTACTTC	CASSQVFPAGGAFKSYEQYF
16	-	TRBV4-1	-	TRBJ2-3	TGCGCCAGCAGCCAAGGGGTGGGGACTCAATTAGATACGCAGTATTTT	CASSQGVGTQLDTQYF
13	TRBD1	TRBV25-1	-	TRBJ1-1	TGTGCCAGCCTGACAGGGGAGGCGTCTGAAGCTTTCTTT	CASLTGEASEAFF
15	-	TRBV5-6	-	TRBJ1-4	TGTGCCGGCAGGGAACAGGGAGCAACTAATGAAAAACTGTTTTTT	CAGREQGATNEKLFF
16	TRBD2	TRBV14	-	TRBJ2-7	TGTGCCAGCAGCCCCGGCGGGGGGAGAACCCTCTACGAGCAGTACTTC	CASSPGGGRTLYEQYF
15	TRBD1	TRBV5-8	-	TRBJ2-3	TGTGCCAGCAGCTTGGGGGGACAGGGGCCTGATACGCAGTATTTT	CASSLGGQGPDTQYF
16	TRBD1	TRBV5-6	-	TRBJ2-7	TGTGCCAGCAGCGCTGGGCTGGGACAGGGGATCTACGAGCAGTACTTC	CASSAGLGQGIYEQYF
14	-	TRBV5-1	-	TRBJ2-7	TGCGCCAGCAGCTTGGTTACGGGGTTCTACGAGCAGTACTTC	CASSLVTGFYEQYF
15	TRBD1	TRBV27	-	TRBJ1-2	TGTGCCAGCAGTCGCATAACAGGGGGCAGCTATGGCTACACCTTC	CASSRITGGSYGYTF
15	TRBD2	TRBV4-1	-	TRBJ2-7	TGCGCCAGCAGCCAATCACAGCGGGACGCCTACGAGCAGTACTTC	CASSQSQRDAYEQYF
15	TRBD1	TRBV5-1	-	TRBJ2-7	TGCGCCAGCAGCTTTCTGGGGACAGGGTTCAACGAGCAGTACTTC	CASSFLGTGFNEQYF
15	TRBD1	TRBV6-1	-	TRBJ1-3	TGTGCCAGCAGCGCAAGACAGGGAACTGGAAACACCATATATTTT	CASSARQGTGNTIYF
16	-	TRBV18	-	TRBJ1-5	TGTGCCAGCTCACAGCGGGGACCGCCCAGCAATCAGCCCCAGCATTTT	CASSQRGPPSNQPQHF
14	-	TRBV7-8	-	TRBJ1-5	TGTGCCAGCAGCCCCGGGACAAAAAATCAGCCCCAGCATTTT	CASSPGTKNQPQHF
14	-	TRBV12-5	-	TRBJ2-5	TGTGCTAGTGGCCCCCCTACAGAACAAGAGACCCAGTACTTC	CASGPPTEQETQYF
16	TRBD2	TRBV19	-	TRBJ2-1	TGTGCCAGTGGAGGACTAGCGGGAAGGGAAAGGAATGAGCAGTTCTTC	CASGGLAGRERNEQFF
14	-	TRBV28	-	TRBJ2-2	TGTGCCAGCAGTTCCCAGGGTGTAGGCGGGGAGCTGTTTTTT	CASSSQGVGGELFF
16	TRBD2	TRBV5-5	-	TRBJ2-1	TGTGCCAGCAGCCAGGGACTAGCGGAGCCTGAATTGTGGCAGTTCTTC	CASSQGLAEPELWQFF
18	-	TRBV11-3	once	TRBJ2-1	TGTGCCAGCAGCCCAAGGGACTCCACAGACAGCTCCTACAATGAGCAGTTCTTC	CASSPRDSTDSSYNEQFF
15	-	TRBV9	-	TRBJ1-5	TGTGCCAGCAGCCCTAGAGGGGGTAGCAATCAGCCCCAGCATTTT	CASSPRGGSNQPQHF
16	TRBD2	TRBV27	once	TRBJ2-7	TGTGCCAGCAGGGGAGATAGGGGCGGGAGGGCCTACGAGCAGTACTTC	CASRGDRGGRAYEQYF
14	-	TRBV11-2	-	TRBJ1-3	TGTGCCAGCAGCTTACTCAGGGCACGAAACACCATATATTTT	CASSLLRARNTIYF
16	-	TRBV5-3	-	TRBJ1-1	TGTGCCAGAAGCTTGGGAGGAGGACGGCTGAACACTGAAGCTTTCTTT	CARSLGGGRLNTEAFF
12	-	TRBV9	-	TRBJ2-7	TGTGCCAGCAGCGGACGGAGCTACGAGCAGTACTTC	CASSGRSYEQYF
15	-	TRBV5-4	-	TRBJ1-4	TGTGCCAGCAGTTTTTGGGAGGCGGGGAAAGAAAAACTGTTTTTT	CASSFWEAGKEKLFF
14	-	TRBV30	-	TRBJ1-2	TGTGCCTGGAGTGTGGGTAGGGGTAACTATGGCTACACCTTC	CAWSVGRGNYGYTF
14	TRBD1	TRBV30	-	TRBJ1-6	TGTGCCTGGACCTTCGACAGGGTGAATTCACCCCTCCACTTT	CAWTFDRVNSPLHF
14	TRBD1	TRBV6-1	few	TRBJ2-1	TGTGCCAGCATGCATCCCGGGACAGGGAATGAGCAGTTCTTC	CASMHPGTGNEQFF
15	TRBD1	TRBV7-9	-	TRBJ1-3	TGTGCCAGCAGCTCGACAGGGGTCTCAGGAAACACCATATATTTT	CASSSTGVSGNTIYF
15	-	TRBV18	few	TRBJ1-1	TGTGCCAGCTCACCTTCGGGACAAATGAACACTGAAGCTTTCTTT	CASSPSGQMNTEAFF